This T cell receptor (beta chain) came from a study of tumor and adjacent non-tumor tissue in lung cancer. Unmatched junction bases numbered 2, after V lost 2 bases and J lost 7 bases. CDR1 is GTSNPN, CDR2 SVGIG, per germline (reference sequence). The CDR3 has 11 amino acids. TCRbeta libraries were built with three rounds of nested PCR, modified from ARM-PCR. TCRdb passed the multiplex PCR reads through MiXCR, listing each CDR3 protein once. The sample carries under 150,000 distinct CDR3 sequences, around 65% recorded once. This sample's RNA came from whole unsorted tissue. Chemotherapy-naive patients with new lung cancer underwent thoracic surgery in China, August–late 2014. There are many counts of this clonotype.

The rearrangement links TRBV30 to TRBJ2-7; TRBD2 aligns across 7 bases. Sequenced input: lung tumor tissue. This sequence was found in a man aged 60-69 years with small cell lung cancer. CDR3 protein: CAWSWGGEQYF. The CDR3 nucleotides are TGTGCCTGGAGTTGGGGGGGTGAGCAGTACTTC.